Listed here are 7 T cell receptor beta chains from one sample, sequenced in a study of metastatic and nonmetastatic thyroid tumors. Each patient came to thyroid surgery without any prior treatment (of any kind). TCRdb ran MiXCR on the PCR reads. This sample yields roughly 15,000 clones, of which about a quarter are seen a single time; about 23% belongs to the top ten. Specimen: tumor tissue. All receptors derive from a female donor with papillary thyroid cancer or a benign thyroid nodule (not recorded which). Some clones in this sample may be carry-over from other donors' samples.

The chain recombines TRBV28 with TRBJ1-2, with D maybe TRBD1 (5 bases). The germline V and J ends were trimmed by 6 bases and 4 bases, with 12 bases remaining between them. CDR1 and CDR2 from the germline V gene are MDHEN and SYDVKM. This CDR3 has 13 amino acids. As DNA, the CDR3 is TGTGCCAGCAGCCCGGACACATTCTATGGCTACACCTTC. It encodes CASSPDTFYGYTF.

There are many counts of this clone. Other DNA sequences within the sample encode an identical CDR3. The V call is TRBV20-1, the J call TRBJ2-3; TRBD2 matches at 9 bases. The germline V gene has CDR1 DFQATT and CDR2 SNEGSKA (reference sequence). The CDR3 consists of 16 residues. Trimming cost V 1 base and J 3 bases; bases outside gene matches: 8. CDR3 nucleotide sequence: TGCAGTGCTAGAGCGGCGGCGGGGGGGCCTACAGATACGCAGTATTTT. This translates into CSARAAAGGPTDTQYF.

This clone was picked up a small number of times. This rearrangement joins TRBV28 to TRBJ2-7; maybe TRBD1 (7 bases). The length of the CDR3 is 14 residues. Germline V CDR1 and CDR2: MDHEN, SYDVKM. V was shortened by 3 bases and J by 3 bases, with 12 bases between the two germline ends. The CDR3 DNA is TGTGCCAGCAGTTTGAGGCAGGGGGGCTACGAGCAGTACTTC. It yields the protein CASSLRQGGYEQYF.

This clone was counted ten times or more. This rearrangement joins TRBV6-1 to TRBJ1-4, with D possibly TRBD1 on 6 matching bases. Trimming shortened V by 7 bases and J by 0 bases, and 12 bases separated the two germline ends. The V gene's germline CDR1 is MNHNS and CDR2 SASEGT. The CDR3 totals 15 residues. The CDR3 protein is CASTPQGATNEKLFF. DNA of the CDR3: TGTGCCAGCACCCCACAGGGAGCAACTAATGAAAAACTGTTTTTT.

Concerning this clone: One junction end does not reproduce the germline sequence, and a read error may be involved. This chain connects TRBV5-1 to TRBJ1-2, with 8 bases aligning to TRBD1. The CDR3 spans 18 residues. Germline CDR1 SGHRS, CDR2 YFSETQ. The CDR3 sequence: CASRVSQDRATNNYGYTF. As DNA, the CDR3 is TGTGCCAGCAGAGTGAGCCAGGACAGGGCCACTAATAACTATGGCTACACCTTC.

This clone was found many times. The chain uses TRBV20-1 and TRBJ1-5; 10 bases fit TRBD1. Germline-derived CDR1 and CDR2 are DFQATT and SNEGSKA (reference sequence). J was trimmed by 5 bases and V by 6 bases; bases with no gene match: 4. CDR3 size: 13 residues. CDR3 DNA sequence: TGCAGTGCCGAGGGGACAGGGGATCAGCCCCAGCATTTT. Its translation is CSAEGTGDQPQHF.

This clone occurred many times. In nucleotides, the CDR3 is TGTGCCAGTGGATGGGGGGCGAGAAAGGACACTGAAGCTTTCTTT. This sequence encodes CASGWGARKDTEAFF. The chain carries TRBV19 and TRBJ1-1; possible D gene TRBD1, 6 bases. This CDR3 spans 15 amino acids. V was shortened by 8 bases and J by 3 bases, with 19 bases between the two germline ends. Germline V gene data show CDR1 as LNHDA and CDR2 as SQIVND (reference sequence).